This T cell receptor (beta chain) was sequenced for a study of post-analysis software for immune sequencing data. General study results and limits: Roughly 5 TRBV segments occurring more often in patients than controls included TRBV5-6, TRBV5-1 and TRBV20-1.

CDR1 is MDHEN, CDR2 SYDVKM, per germline. Trimming left V 1 base short and J 2 bases short, with 12 bases between. The CDR3 runs to 15 residues. In regard to this clonotype: Antigen unknown.

Unique molecular identifiers tagged the TCR beta cDNA libraries. MiXCR was run by TCRdb on the PCR reads, yielding one entry per CDR3 protein. Found here are some 690,000 distinct CDR3 sequences, about 32% of them singletons; the top ten hold roughly 0.54%. The rearrangement uses TRBV28 and TRBJ2-7; D possibly uses TRBD1 or TRBD2 (5 bases each). Material for sequencing was blood. The sequence was obtained from a girl between 5 and 17 years old with multiple sclerosis. Written as DNA, the CDR3 is TGTGCCAGCAGTTTATCGGCCGGGACGGCCTACGAGCAGTACTTC. Its translation is CASSLSAGTAYEQYF.